This TCR beta chain derives from a study of CD8 T cells in ankylosing spondylitis. The germline CDR1 and CDR2 sequences are KGHSH and LQKENI. The CDR3 sequence is 17 residues long. Between the trimmed V and J ends, which lost 4 bases and 0 bases, there was a span of 16 bases. Study-wide findings and caveats: The study looked at matched synovial fluid samples from ankylosing spondylitis patients. Disease-linked clones were reported to be significantly enriched there. Characteristic of ankylosing spondylitis blood, it appeared, was a TCR beta motif comprising about 8 highly homologous variants.

Turning to this clonotype: Antigen: not known.

Quantitative 5'-RACE with molecular barcodes was used to make the TCR beta libraries. TCRdb passed the 5' RACE reads through MiXCR, listing each CDR3 protein once. The table records roughly 250,000 distinct CDR3 sequences, roughly 8.6% of them present only once. The sequence came from a male donor with ankylosing spondylitis or in good health (not recorded which). Material for sequencing was blood, either unsorted or a sorted T cell fraction (not recorded which). The genes are TRBV18 and TRBJ1-5; perhaps TRBD1 as D (5 bases). CDR3 nucleotides: TGTGCCAGCTCACTTGAAAGGACATATCATAGCAATCAGCCCCAGCATTTT. Protein: CASSLERTYHSNQPQHF.